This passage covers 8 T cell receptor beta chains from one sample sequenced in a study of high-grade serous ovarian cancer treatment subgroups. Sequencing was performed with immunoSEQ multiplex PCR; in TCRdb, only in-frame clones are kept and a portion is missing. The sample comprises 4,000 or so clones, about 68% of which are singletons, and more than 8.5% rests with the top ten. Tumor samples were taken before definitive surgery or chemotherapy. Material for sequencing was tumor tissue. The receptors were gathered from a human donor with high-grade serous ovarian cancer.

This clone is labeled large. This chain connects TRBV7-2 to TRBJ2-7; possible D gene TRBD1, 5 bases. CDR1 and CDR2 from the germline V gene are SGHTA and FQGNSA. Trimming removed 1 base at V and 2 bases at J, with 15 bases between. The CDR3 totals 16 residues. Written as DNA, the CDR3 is TGTGCCAGCAGCTTAGATGTGGGGCTGTTGCCCTACGAGCAGTACTTC. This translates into CASSLDVGLLPYEQYF.

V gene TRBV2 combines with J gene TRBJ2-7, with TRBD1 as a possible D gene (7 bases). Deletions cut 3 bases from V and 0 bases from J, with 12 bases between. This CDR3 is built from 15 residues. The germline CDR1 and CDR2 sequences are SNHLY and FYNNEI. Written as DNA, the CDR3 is TGTGCCAGCAGTGAGCAGGGGGGTGACTCCTACGAGCAGTACTTC. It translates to CASSEQGGDSYEQYF.

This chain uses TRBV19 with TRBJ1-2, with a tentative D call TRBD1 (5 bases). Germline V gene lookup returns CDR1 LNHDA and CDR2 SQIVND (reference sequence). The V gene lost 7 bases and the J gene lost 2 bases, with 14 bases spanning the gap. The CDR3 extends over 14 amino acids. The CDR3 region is CASTPLAGNYGYTF. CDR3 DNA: TGTGCCAGTACCCCCCTTGCAGGGAACTATGGCTACACCTTC.

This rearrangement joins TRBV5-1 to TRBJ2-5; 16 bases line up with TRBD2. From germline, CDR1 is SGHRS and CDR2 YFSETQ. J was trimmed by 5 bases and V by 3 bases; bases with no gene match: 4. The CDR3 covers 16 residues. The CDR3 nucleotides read TGCGCCAGCAGCTGGGGGACTAGCGGGGGGGCGGAGACCCAGTACTTC. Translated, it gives CASSWGTSGGAETQYF.

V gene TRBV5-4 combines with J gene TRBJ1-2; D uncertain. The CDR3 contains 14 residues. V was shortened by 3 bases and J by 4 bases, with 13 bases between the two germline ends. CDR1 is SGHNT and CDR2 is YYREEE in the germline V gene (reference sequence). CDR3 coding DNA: TGTGCCAGCAGCTCCCCGATGGACTTCTATGGCTACACCTTC. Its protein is CASSSPMDFYGYTF.

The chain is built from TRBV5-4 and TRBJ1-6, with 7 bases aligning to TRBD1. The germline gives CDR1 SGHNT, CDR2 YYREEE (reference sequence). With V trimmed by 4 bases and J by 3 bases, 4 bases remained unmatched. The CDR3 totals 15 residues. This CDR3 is CASSPGDSYNSPLHF. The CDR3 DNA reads TGTGCCAGCAGCCCGGGGGACAGCTATAATTCACCCCTCCACTTT.

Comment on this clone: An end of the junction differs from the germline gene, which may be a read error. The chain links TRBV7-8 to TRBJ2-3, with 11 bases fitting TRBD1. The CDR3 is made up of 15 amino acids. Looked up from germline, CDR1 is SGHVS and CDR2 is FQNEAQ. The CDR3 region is CASRFMGQGADTQYF. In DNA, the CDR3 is TGTGCCAGCCGCTTCATGGGACAGGGGGCAGATACGCAGTATTTT.

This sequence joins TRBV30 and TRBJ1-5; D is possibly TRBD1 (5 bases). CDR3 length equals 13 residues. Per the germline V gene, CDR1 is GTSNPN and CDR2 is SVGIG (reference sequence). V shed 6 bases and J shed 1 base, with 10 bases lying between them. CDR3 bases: TGTGCCTGCAGAAAGGGGAGCAATCAGCCCCAGCATTTT. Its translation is CACRKGSNQPQHF.